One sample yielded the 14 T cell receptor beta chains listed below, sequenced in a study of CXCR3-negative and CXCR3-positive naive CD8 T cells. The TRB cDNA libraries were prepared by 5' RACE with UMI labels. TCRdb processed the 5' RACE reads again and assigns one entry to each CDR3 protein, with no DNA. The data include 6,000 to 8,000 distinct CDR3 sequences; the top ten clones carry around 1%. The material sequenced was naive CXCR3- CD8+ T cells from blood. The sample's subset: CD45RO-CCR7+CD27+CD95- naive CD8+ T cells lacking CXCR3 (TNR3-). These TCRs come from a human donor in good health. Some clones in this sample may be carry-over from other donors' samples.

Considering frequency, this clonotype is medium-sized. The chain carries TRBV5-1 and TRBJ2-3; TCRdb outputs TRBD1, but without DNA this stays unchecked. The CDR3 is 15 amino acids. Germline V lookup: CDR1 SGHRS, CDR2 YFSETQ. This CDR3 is CASCGQRTAADTQYF.

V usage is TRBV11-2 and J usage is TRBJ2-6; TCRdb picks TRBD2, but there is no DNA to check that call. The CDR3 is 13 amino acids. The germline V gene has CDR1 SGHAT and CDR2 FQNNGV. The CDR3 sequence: CASTEAGANVLTF.

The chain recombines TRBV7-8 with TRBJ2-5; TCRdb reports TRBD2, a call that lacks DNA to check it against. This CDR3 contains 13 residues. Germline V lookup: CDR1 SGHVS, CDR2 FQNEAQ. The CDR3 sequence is CASSVQRGETQYF.

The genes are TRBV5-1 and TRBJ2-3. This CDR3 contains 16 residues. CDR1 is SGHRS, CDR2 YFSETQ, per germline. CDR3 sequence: CASSLALGRSTDTQYF.

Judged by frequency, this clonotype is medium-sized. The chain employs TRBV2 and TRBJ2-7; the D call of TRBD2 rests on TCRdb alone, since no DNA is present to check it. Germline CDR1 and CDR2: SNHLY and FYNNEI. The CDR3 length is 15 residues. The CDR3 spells CASSVSSGSSYEQYF.

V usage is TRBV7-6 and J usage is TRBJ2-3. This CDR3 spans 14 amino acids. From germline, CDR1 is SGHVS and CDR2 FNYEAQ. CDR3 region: CASSSERSTDTQYF.

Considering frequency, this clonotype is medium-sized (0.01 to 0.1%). The CDR3 loop reads CSARDAPGSGRFYEQYF. The chain recombines TRBV20-1 with TRBJ2-7; lacking DNA, the TRBD2 call made by TCRdb goes unchecked. Germline CDR1 DFQATT, CDR2 SNEGSKA (reference sequence). The CDR3 is 17 residues long.

The CDR3 loop is CASSQTGLTEAFF. The chain combines TRBV4-3 with TRBJ1-1; the TRBD1 assignment by TCRdb is unverifiable without DNA. Germline-derived CDR1 and CDR2 are LGHNA and YSLEER. The CDR3 length is 13 residues.

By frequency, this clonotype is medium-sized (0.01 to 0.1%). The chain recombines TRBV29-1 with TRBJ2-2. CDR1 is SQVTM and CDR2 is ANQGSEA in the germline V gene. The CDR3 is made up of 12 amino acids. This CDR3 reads CSVVQSTGELFF.

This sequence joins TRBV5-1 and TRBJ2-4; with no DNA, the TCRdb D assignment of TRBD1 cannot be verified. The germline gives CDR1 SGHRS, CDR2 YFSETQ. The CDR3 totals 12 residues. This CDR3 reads CASSLEGNIQYF. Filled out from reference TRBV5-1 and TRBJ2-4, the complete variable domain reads KAGVTQTPRYLIKTRGQQVTLSCSPISGHRSVSWYQQTPGQGLQFLFEYFSETQRNKGNFPGRFSGRQFSNSRSEMNVSTLELGDSALYLCASSLEGNIQYFGAGTRLSVL.

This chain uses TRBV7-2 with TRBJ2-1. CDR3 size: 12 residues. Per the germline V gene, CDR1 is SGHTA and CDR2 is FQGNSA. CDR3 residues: CASTSSYNEQFF.

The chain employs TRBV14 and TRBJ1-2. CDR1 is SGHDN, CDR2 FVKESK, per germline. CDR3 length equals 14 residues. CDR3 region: CASSQVAGFYGYTF.

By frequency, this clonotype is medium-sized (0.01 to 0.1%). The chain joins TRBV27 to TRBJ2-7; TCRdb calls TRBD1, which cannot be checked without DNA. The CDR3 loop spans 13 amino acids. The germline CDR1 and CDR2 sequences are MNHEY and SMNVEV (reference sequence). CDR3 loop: CASSSGGTLEQYF.

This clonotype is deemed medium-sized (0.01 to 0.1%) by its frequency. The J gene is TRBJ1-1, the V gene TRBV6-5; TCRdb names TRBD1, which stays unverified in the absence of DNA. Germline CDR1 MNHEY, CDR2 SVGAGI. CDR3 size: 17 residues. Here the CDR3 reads CASSYPWPLRANTEAFF.